This T cell receptor beta chain originates from a study of CD8 T cells in Susac syndrome. Study-wide points: Individuals included in the TCR sequencing and HLA analysis were acknowledged by the study to be relatively few in number.

The RNA, 0.5 to 1 ug, was put through reverse transcription using random hexamers. The immunoSEQ assay covered 54 Vbeta and 13 Jbeta segments for CDR3. TCRdb reprocessed the immunoSEQ multiplex PCR reads with MiXCR, giving one entry per CDR3 protein. The data show 130,000 to 150,000 distinct CDR3 sequences, around 94% seen once. Regarding this clonotype: Its antigen is unknown.

Sequencing of TCR beta, carried out with a high-throughput approach, was applied to CD8+ and CD4+ T cells from the blood. Negative isolation was used for CD8+ and CD4+ T cells, and FACS enrichment was applied to TEMRA cells. The CDR3 spans 14 residues. Looked up from germline, CDR1 is SEHNR and CDR2 is FQNEAQ (reference sequence). V was cut by 8 bases and J by 1 base, with 14 bases left in between. This receptor was obtained from a human donor in good health. The source material was CD8+ T cells from PBMCs. This chain connects TRBV7-9 to TRBJ2-5, with D hard to call. DNA of the CDR3: TGTGCCAGCGGCCCCCCGCGGACCCAAGAGACCCAGTACTTC. This sequence encodes CASGPPRTQETQYF.